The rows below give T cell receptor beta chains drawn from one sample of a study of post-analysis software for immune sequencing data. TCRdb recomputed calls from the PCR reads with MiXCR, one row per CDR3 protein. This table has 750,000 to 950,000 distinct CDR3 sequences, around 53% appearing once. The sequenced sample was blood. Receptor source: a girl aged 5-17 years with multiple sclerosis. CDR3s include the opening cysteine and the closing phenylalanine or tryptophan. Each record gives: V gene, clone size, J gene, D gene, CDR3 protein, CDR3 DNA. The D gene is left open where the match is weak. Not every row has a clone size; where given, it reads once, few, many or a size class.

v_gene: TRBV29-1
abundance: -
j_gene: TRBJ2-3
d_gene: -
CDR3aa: CSARRITDTQYF
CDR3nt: TGCAGCGCTCGACGAATCACAGATACGCAGTATTTT

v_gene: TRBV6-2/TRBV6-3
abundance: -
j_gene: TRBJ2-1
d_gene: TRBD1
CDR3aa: CASRQGGFGTGRVNEQFF
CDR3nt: TGTGCCAGCAGGCAAGGAGGATTCGGGACAGGTCGCGTAAATGAGCAGTTCTTC

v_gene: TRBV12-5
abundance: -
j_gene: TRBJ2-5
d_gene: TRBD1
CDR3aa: CASGSPTGMPQETQYF
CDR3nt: TGTGCTAGTGGTTCCCCGACAGGGATGCCTCAAGAGACCCAGTACTTC

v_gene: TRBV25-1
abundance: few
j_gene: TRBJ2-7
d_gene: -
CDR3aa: CASGVRGAYEQYF
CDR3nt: TGTGCCAGCGGGGTCAGGGGGGCCTACGAGCAGTACTTC

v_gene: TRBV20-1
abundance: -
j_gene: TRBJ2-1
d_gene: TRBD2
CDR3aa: CSASGTSSSYNEQFF
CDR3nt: TGCAGTGCCAGCGGGACCTCGAGCTCCTACAATGAGCAGTTCTTC

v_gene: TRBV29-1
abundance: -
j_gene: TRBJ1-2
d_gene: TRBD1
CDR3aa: CSVGTGTYGYTF
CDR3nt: TGCAGCGTCGGGACAGGGACCTATGGCTACACCTTC

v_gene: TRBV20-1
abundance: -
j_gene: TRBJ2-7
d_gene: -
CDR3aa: CSALADDTIHEQYF
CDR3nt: TGCAGTGCTCTCGCTGACGACACGATCCACGAGCAGTACTTC

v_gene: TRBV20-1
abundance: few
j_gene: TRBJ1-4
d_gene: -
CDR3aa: CSAPGSEKLFF
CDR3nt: TGCAGTGCACCCGGGTCCGAAAAACTGTTTTTT

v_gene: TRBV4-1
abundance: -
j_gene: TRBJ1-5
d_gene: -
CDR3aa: CASSQDEVDAFQPQHF
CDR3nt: TGCGCCAGCAGCCAAGATGAAGTGGACGCTTTTCAGCCCCAGCATTTT

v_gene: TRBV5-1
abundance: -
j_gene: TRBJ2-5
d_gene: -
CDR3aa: CASSLARGGVQETQYF
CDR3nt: TGCGCCAGCAGCTTGGCTAGGGGTGGGGTTCAAGAGACCCAGTACTTC

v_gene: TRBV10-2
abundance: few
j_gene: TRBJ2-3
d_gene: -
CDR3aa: CASRVADPTDTQYF
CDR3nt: TGCGCCAGCAGAGTAGCGGACCCCACAGATACGCAGTATTTT

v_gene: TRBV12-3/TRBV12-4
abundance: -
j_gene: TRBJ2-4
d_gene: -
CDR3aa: CASSSLGTGGTGGQYF
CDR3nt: TGTGCCAGCAGTTCCCTCGGGACAGGCGGGACCGGGGGGCAGTACTTC

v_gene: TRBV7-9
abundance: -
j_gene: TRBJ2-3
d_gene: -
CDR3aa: CASSPGTSFRPGITDTQYF
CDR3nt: TGTGCCAGCAGCCCCGGGACATCATTTCGCCCCGGAATCACAGATACGCAGTATTTT

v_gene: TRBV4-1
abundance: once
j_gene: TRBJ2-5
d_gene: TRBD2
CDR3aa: CASSQDWLAGQETQYF
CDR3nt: TGCGCCAGCAGCCAAGATTGGCTAGCGGGGCAAGAGACCCAGTACTTC

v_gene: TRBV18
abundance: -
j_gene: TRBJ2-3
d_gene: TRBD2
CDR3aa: CASSPGAGGSTDTQYF
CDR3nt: TGTGCCAGCTCACCTGGAGCGGGGGGGAGCACAGATACGCAGTATTTT

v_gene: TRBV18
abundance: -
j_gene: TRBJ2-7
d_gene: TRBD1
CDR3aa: CASPPTGQGIHEQYF
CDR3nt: TGTGCCAGCCCACCAACGGGACAGGGAATCCACGAGCAGTACTTC

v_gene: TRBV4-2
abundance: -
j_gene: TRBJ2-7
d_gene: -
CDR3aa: CACSQVEGVDEQYF
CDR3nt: TGTGCCTGCAGCCAAGTGGAGGGTGTGGACGAGCAGTACTTC

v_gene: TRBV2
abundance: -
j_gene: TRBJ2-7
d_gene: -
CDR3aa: CASIQGQAVTYEQYF
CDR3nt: TGTGCCAGCATTCAGGGGCAGGCGGTTACCTACGAGCAGTACTTC

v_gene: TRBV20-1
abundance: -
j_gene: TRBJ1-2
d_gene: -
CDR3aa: CSARERDRTYGYTF
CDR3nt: TGCAGTGCTAGGGAAAGAGACAGGACCTATGGCTACACCTTC

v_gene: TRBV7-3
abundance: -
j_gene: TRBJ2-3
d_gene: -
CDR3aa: CASSIGGTDTQYF
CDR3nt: TGTGCCAGCAGCATAGGGGGTACAGATACGCAGTATTTT

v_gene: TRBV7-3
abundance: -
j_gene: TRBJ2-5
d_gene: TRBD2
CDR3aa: CASSSGTSGARETQYF
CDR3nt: TGTGCCAGCAGCTCCGGGACTAGCGGGGCTAGAGAGACCCAGTACTTC

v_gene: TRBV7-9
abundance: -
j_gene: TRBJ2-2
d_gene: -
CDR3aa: CASTQKTAPNTGELFF
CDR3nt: TGTGCCAGCACTCAGAAGACAGCTCCGAACACCGGGGAGCTGTTTTTT

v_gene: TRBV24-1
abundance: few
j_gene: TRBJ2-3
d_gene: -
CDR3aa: CATSESGSTDTQYF
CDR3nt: TGTGCCACCAGTGAGAGCGGTAGCACAGATACGCAGTATTTT

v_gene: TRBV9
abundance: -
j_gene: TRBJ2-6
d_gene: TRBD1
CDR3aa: CASSAVDREDSNVLTF
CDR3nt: TGTGCCAGCAGCGCGGTGGACAGGGAGGATTCAAACGTCCTGACTTTC

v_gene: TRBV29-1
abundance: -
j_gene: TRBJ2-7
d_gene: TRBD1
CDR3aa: CSVLLTGGVTYEQYF
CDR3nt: TGCAGCGTCTTATTGACAGGGGGGGTCACTTACGAGCAGTACTTC

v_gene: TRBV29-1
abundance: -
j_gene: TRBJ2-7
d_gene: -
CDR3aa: CSVEVPGLRYEQYF
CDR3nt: TGCAGCGTTGAAGTACCGGGACTTCGGTACGAGCAGTACTTC

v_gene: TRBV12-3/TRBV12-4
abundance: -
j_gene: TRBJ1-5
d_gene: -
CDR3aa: CASSLKTGYSNQPQHF
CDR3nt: TGTGCCAGCAGTTTAAAAACAGGCTATAGCAATCAGCCCCAGCATTTT

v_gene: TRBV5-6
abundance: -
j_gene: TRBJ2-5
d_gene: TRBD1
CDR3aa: CASSFKGAQETQYF
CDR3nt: TGTGCCAGCAGCTTTAAGGGGGCCCAAGAGACCCAGTACTTC

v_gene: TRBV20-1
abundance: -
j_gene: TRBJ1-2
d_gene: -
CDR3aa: CSAFPSDNYGYTF
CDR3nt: TGCAGTGCTTTTCCCTCTGATAACTATGGCTACACCTTC

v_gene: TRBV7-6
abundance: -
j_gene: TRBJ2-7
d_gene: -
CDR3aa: CASSLTLSKYEQYF
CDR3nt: TGTGCCAGCAGCTTAACCCTTTCGAAGTACGAGCAGTACTTC

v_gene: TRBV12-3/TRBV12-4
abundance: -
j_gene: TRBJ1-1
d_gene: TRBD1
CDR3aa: CASRVTGILAGAEAFF
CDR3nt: TGTGCCAGCAGGGTGACAGGGATCCTCGCGGGCGCTGAAGCTTTCTTT

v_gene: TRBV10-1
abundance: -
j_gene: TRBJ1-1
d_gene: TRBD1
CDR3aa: CASNRGAGNTEAFF
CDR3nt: TGCGCCAGCAACAGGGGCGCCGGGAACACTGAAGCTTTCTTT

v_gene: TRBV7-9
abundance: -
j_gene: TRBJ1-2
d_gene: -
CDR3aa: CASSPPPPAGGYTF
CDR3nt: TGTGCCAGCAGCCCCCCCCCTCCGGCCGGTGGCTACACCTTC

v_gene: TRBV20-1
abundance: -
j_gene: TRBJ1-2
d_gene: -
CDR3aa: CSARDLGGIGYGYTF
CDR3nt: TGCAGTGCTAGAGATTTGGGGGGAATTGGGTATGGCTACACCTTC

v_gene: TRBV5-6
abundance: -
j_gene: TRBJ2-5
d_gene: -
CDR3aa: CASSLWERGETQYF
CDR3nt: TGTGCCAGCAGCCTGTGGGAGAGGGGAGAGACCCAGTACTTC

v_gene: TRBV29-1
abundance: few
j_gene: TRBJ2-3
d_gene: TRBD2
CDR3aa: CSVQRPAGADTQYF
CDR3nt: TGCAGCGTTCAGCGTCCAGCGGGGGCAGATACGCAGTATTTT

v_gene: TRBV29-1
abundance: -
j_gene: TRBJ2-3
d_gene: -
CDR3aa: CSVVQGTSTDTQYF
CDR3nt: TGCAGCGTTGTTCAGGGGACTAGCACAGATACGCAGTATTTT

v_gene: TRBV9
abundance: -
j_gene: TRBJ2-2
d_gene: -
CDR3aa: CASSGPKNTGELFF
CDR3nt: TGTGCCAGCAGCGGACCTAAAAACACCGGGGAGCTGTTTTTT

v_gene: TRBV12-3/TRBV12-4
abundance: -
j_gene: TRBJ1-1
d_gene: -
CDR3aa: CASSLVGGVRAFF
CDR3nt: TGTGCCAGCAGCCTTGTGGGGGGGGTACGGGCTTTCTTT

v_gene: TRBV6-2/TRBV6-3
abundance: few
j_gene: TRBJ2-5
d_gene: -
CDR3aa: CASSYGPYQETQYF
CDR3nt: TGTGCCAGCAGTTACGGCCCGTACCAAGAGACCCAGTACTTC

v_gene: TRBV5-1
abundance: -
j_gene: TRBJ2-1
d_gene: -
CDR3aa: CASSWGLETHEQFF
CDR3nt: TGCGCCAGCAGCTGGGGTTTGGAGACGCATGAGCAGTTCTTC

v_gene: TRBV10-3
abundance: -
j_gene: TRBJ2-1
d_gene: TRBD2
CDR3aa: CAIRGLADEQFF
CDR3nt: TGTGCCATCAGGGGACTAGCTGATGAGCAGTTCTTC

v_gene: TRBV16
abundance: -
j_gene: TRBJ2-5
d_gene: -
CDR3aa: CASSQSLPETQYF
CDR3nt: TGTGCCAGCAGCCAATCACTACCAGAGACCCAGTACTTC

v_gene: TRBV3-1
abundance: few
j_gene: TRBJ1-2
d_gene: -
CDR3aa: CASSQEPGNYGYTF
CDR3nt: TGTGCCAGCAGCCAAGAGCCCGGGAACTATGGCTACACCTTC

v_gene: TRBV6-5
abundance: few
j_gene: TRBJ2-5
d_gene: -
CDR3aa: CASSYSTVKRQETQYF
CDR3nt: TGTGCCAGCAGTTACTCGACGGTCAAGCGACAAGAGACCCAGTACTTC

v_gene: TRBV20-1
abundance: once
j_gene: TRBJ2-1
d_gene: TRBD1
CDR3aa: CSAKPRDRGRGEQFF
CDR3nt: TGCAGTGCGAAACCCCGGGACAGGGGGCGTGGTGAGCAGTTCTTC

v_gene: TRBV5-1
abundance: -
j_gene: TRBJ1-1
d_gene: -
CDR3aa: CASSLPGPMNTEAFF
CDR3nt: TGCGCCAGCAGCTTGCCCGGGCCCATGAACACTGAAGCTTTCTTT

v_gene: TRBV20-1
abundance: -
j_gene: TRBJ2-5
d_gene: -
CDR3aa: CSAREGRAQETQYF
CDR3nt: TGCAGTGCTAGAGAAGGGCGGGCGCAAGAGACCCAGTACTTC

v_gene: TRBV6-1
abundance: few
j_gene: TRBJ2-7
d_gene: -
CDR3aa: CASRTRCRGPYEQYF
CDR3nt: TGTGCCAGCAGGACCCGGTGCAGAGGACCCTACGAGCAGTACTTC

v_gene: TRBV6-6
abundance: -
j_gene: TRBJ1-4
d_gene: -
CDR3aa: CASSYSFLRVEKLFF
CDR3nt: TGTGCCAGCAGTTACTCGTTCTTAAGGGTTGAAAAACTGTTTTTT